What follows are 7 T cell receptor beta chains derived from one specimen sequenced in a study of PD-1 blockade in classical Hodgkin lymphoma. Here immunoSEQ multiplex PCR was the method, and the copy in TCRdb shows in-frame clones only, minus some. The sample lists some 41,000 clones, around 87% seen once, with 5.5% in the top ten. There was relapse after autologous stem cell transplantation in every patient, and there was variation in brentuximab vedotin exposure. The sample here was peripheral blood mononuclear cells (PBMCs), taken before the second cycle of nivolumab. The receptors stem from a human donor with classical Hodgkin lymphoma.

This chain joins TRBV15 and TRBJ2-1, with unresolved D. Germline CDR1 reads LNHNV; CDR2 reads YYDKDF (reference sequence). The CDR3 has 14 residues. Trimming removed 5 bases at V and 5 bases at J, with 13 bases between. DNA of the CDR3: TGTGCCACCAGCGAAGAGGTTCCACACAATGAGCAGTTCTTC. Amino acids: CATSEEVPHNEQFF.

This chain connects TRBV29-1 to TRBJ2-7; 12 bases are a match to TRBD1. V shed 6 bases, J shed 5 bases, and the junction held 8 bases outside the gene matches. Germline V gene lookup returns CDR1 SQVTM and CDR2 ANQGSEA. The CDR3 spans 14 residues. The chain's CDR3 is CSVLGGQGADEQYF. Written as DNA, the CDR3 is TGCAGCGTCCTGGGGGGACAGGGGGCCGACGAGCAGTACTTC.

The CDR3 loop reads CASSIARTGGSGELFF. The CDR3 bases are TGTGCCAGTAGTATAGCGAGGACAGGGGGCAGCGGGGAGCTGTTTTTT. The chain employs TRBV19 and TRBJ2-2, with TRBD1 identical over 11 bases. Unmatched junction bases numbered 5, after V lost 1 base and J lost 7 bases. Germline V CDR1 and CDR2: LNHDA, SQIVND (reference sequence). The CDR3 contains 16 residues. The whole variable domain, filled in from reference TRBV19 and TRBJ2-2, reads DGGITQSPKYLFRKEGQNVTLSCEQNLNHDAMYWYRQDPGQGLRLIYYSQIVNDFQKGDIAEGYSVSREKKESFPLTVTSAQKNPTAFYLCASSIARTGGSGELFFGEGSRLTVL.

This chain connects TRBV19 to TRBJ2-1; D perhaps matches TRBD2 (5 bases). Trimming cost V 4 bases and J 6 bases, with 7 bases left between them. From germline, CDR1 is LNHDA and CDR2 SQIVND (reference sequence). The CDR3 runs 12 residues. DNA for the CDR3: TGTGCCAGTAGTACGGGGATCAATGAGCAGTTCTTC. This sequence encodes CASSTGINEQFF.

This rearrangement joins TRBV29-1 to TRBJ1-1; D might be TRBD1 (6 bases). The germline V gene has CDR1 SQVTM and CDR2 ANQGSEA. The length of the CDR3 is 13 residues. V gave up 6 bases and J gave up 1 base, with 12 bases separating them. CDR3 amino acids: CSVAGQRNTEAFF. CDR3 nucleotides: TGCAGCGTGGCAGGACAGCGGAACACTGAAGCTTTCTTT.

This chain links TRBV28 with TRBJ2-5; either TRBD1 or TRBD2 may supply D (5 bases each). V was trimmed by 6 bases and J by 7 bases, leaving 24 bases between them. Germline lookup yields CDR1 MDHEN and CDR2 SYDVKM. The CDR3 loop spans 16 amino acids. The CDR3 coding sequence is TGTGCCAGCAGCTACCATCCCGCCGGGACGCGGCGGACCCAGTACTTC. Translation: CASSYHPAGTRRTQYF.

This clone was seen just once. The gene calls are TRBV10-3 and TRBJ2-5, with 7 bases matching TRBD2. This CDR3 has 17 amino acids. CDR1 is ENHRY, CDR2 SYGVKD, per germline. The V gene end was trimmed by 5 bases and the J gene end by 2 bases; junction bases not matched to a gene: 14. The CDR3 is CAISTPGLGGGQETQYF. CDR3 coding DNA: TGTGCCATCAGTACCCCGGGTTTGGGGGGGGGACAAGAGACCCAGTACTTC.